The 20 T cell receptor beta chains given below trace back to one sample, sequenced in a study of T cells after yellow fever vaccination. MiXCR, run by TCRdb on the 5' RACE reads, gives a single entry per CDR3 protein. The sample yields 250,000 or so distinct CDR3 sequences, around 6.7% seen once. This specimen was CD4+ T cells sorted from PBMCs, taken on the day of the yellow fever booster vaccination. These receptor sequences come from a young man who received the YFV17D yellow fever vaccine.

The rearrangement links TRBV10-2 to TRBJ1-5; D might be TRBD1 (5 bases). In germline, CDR1 is WSHSY, CDR2 SAAADI. Trimming took 4 bases from V and 8 from J, leaving 15 bases between them. The CDR3 is 14 residues long. CDR3 nucleotides: TGCGCCAGCAGTGCCCGGGGACCTAACGAGCCCCAGCATTTT. Translation: CASSARGPNEPQHF.

The rearrangement links TRBV7-9 to TRBJ1-1; tentatively, D is TRBD1 (6 bases). Germline loops: CDR1 SEHNR, CDR2 FQNEAQ (reference sequence). V lost 8 bases, J lost 5 bases, and 12 bases lay in between. The CDR3 is 12 amino acids. CDR3 sequence (DNA): TGTGCCAGCCACAGGGTCGAAACTGAAGCTTTCTTT. Translated, it gives CASHRVETEAFF.

The J gene is TRBJ1-1, the V gene TRBV12-3 or TRBV12-4; possible D gene TRBD1, 5 bases. The V and J ends lost 7 bases and 1 base respectively, with 13 bases between them. The CDR3 contains 14 residues. CDR3 region: CASTLTGANTEAFF. The CDR3 coding sequence is TGTGCCAGCACGCTTACCGGGGCGAACACTGAAGCTTTCTTT.

This clonotype came up many times. The rearrangement joins TRBV2 to TRBJ2-3; D is tentatively TRBD1 or TRBD2 (5 bases each). The CDR3 length is 16 residues. With 8 bases removed from V and 1 base from J, the gap between germline ends came to 19 bases. Germline V lookup: CDR1 SNHLY, CDR2 FYNNEI. This CDR3 is CASDSRGELRTDTQYF. The CDR3 DNA is TGTGCCAGCGACAGTAGAGGGGAGCTACGCACAGATACGCAGTATTTT.

There are many counts of this clonotype. The genes are TRBV18 and TRBJ2-3; tentative D call: TRBD2 (5 bases). The CDR3 has 11 amino acids. V lost 2 bases to trimming and J lost 9 bases, with 6 bases between them. Germline V CDR1 and CDR2: KGHSH, LQKENI. Written as DNA, the CDR3 is TGTGCCAGCTCACCAGGACTCACGCAGTATTTT. Its translation: CASSPGLTQYF.

J is TRBJ2-1 and V is TRBV6-2 or TRBV6-3, with 11 bases lining up with TRBD2. The CDR3 covers 15 residues. Germline-derived CDR1 and CDR2 are MNHEY and SVGEGT. The junction had 10 bases not matched to a gene; V was cut back by 8 bases and J by 7 bases. The CDR3 reads CASVGGLAGVNEQFF. DNA for the CDR3: TGTGCCAGCGTGGGTGGACTAGCGGGCGTTAATGAGCAGTTCTTC.

The table lists this clonotype with a few counts. The chain recombines TRBV6-1 with TRBJ2-7; a possible D gene is TRBD2 (6 bases). Per the germline V gene, CDR1 is MNHNS and CDR2 is SASEGT. Trimming stripped 5 bases from V and 4 bases from J, with 18 bases between. This CDR3 contains 15 residues. DNA for the CDR3: TGTGCCAGCAGTCCGGACTACCCACTTCCTTACGAGCAGTACTTC. Translation gives CASSPDYPLPYEQYF.

Comments on this clonotype: A much more abundant neighbour one base away suggests this may be a read error. V and J are TRBV12-3 or TRBV12-4 and TRBJ1-2; maybe TRBD1 (6 bases). The CDR3 is 15 amino acids. Trimming removed 8 bases at V and 3 bases at J, with 19 bases between. CDR3: CASRPRRTAHYGYTF. In DNA, the CDR3 is TGTGCCAGCCGCCCTCGACGGACAGCGCACTATGGCTACACCTTC.

V gene TRBV10-3 combines with J gene TRBJ1-2, with TRBD1 as a possible D gene (6 bases). Trimming took off 2 bases at V and 7 bases at J, with 20 bases between the two ends. The CDR3 contains 16 residues. Germline CDR1 and CDR2: ENHRY and SYGVKD. For the CDR3, the DNA is TGTGCCATCAGTGAGCAACTCGGGACAAGGGGGTTTGGCTACACCTTC. Translating gives CAISEQLGTRGFGYTF.

This clonotype was seen at least ten times. The DNA of the CDR3 is TGTGCCAGCAGCCCCGAGTTAATGAACACTGAAGCTTTCTTT. It is translated as CASSPELMNTEAFF. The J gene is TRBJ1-1, the V gene TRBV7-6; unclear D gene. Per the germline V gene, CDR1 is SGHVS and CDR2 is FNYEAQ. The CDR3 has 14 residues. Trimming removed 5 bases at V and 0 bases at J, with 10 bases between.

The chain uses TRBV6-2 or TRBV6-3 and TRBJ2-5, with D possibly being TRBD1 or TRBD2 (6 bases each). This CDR3 has 13 residues. CDR1 is MNHEY, CDR2 SVGEGT, per germline. The V end lost 10 bases, the J end lost 4 bases, and 16 bases lay between the germline ends. Here the CDR3 reads CATIGGSRETQYF. The CDR3 coding sequence is TGTGCCACCATCGGGGGCTCTCGAGAGACCCAGTACTTC.

This CDR3 is CSIGTNYEQYF. The CDR3 coding sequence is TGCAGCATCGGGACTAACTACGAGCAGTACTTC. V gene TRBV29-1 combines with J gene TRBJ2-7; the match to TRBD2 covers 7 bases. The J segment lost 3 bases and the V segment lost 8 bases, leaving 4 bases of the junction unmatched. Germline V gives CDR1 SQVTM, CDR2 ANQGSEA. The CDR3 contains 11 residues.

In its sample, this clonotype was seen many times. This chain links TRBV7-2 with TRBJ1-2; D unresolved. The germline gives CDR1 SGHTA, CDR2 FQGNSA. V lost 1 base, J lost 4 bases, and 10 bases lay in between. CDR3 length equals 14 residues. The CDR3, as DNA: TGTGCCAGCAGCTTAGATGGGGTAGCCTATGGCTACACCTTC. Encoded protein: CASSLDGVAYGYTF.

For this clonotype: The missing conserved phenylalanine or tryptophan at the end of this CDR3 makes a read error likely. The chain carries TRBV5-1 and TRBJ2-1; D tentatively fits TRBD1 or TRBD2 (7 bases each). The germline CDR1 and CDR2 sequences are SGHRS and YFSETQ. V was shortened by 3 bases and J by 5 bases, with 15 bases between the two germline ends. CDR3 length equals 15 residues. CDR3 loop: CASSSIRGGDNEQFL. DNA of the CDR3: TGCGCCAGCAGCTCCATCAGGGGGGGAGACAATGAGCAGTTCCTC.

The table lists this clonotype with many counts. V gene TRBV28 combines with J gene TRBJ2-4, with D perhaps being TRBD1 or TRBD2 (5 bases each). The V and J ends lost 5 bases and 7 bases respectively, with 15 bases between them. CDR1 is MDHEN and CDR2 is SYDVKM in the germline V gene. CDR3 length: 14 residues. The CDR3 DNA sequence: TGTGCCAGCAGTGTGGGGCAGTCGGGGAACATTCAGTACTTC. Translation: CASSVGQSGNIQYF.

This clonotype was detected a few times. The chain carries TRBV12-3 or TRBV12-4 and TRBJ1-5, with TRBD1 matching 8 bases. The junction had 9 bases not matched to a gene; V was cut back by 3 bases and J by 2 bases. The CDR3 contains 17 residues. The CDR3 coding sequence is TGTGCCAGCAGTTTCTCCCCCGGACAGGGCGGCAATCAGCCCCAGCATTTT. It is translated as CASSFSPGQGGNQPQHF.

J is TRBJ2-4 and V is TRBV6-8; D is possibly TRBD1 or TRBD2 (5 bases each). With 1 base removed from V and 8 bases from J, the gap between germline ends came to 18 bases. This CDR3 is built from 16 residues. Germline V CDR1 and CDR2: MNHGY, SAAAGT. DNA of the CDR3: TGTGCCAGCAGTTACTGCAGGGATTGGGCCGGGGACATTCAGTACTTC. It encodes CASSYCRDWAGDIQYF.

J is TRBJ2-3 and V is TRBV29-1, with no clear D. Trimming pared 7 bases from V and 5 bases from J, leaving 4 bases between. Germline V gene data show CDR1 as SQVTM and CDR2 as ANQGSEA. This CDR3 has 9 residues. This chain's CDR3 is CSGGDTQYF. In DNA, the CDR3 is TGCAGCGGAGGAGATACGCAGTATTTT.

This chain links TRBV12-3 or TRBV12-4 with TRBJ2-7, with 11 bases that match TRBD2. After removal of 5 bases from V and 3 bases from J, the junction contained 9 bases not matched to a gene. The CDR3 runs to 16 residues. This CDR3 is CASSITPGLAVYEQYF. DNA for the CDR3: TGTGCCAGCAGTATTACACCGGGACTAGCGGTCTACGAGCAGTACTTC.

This clonotype appeared a few times. This chain links TRBV20-1 with TRBJ2-7; D possibly corresponds to TRBD2 (5 bases). This CDR3 is built from 14 residues. Germline CDR1 reads DFQATT; CDR2 reads SNEGSKA (reference sequence). V was trimmed by 3 bases and J by 3 bases, leaving 15 bases between them. CDR3 sequence: CSARAPSRHYEQYF. In DNA, the CDR3 is TGCAGTGCTAGGGCCCCTAGCAGACACTACGAGCAGTACTTC.